This record concerns one T cell receptor beta chain sequence. What it binds is unknown. Other nucleotide sequences in the sample specify the same CDR3. This entry is derived from a study of T cell responses to AZD1222 COVID-19 vaccine. General study findings and limits: The study sampled repertoires only after the peak T cell response.

Sequenced by immunoSEQ multiplex PCR; TCRdb stores in-frame clones only, minus some. This repertoire shows some 130,000 clones, 92% found once; its top ten account for around 3.6%. The CDR3 is 14 amino acids. The V gene's germline CDR1 is MNHEY and CDR2 SVGAGI. Losses at the gene ends were 0 bases for V and 4 bases for J; bases not matched to a gene: 2. The starting material was peripheral blood, obtained on day 0 of AZD1222 vaccination. The J gene is TRBJ1-1, the V gene TRBV6-5; 7 bases line up with TRBD1. The clonotype originates from an adult in good health. The CDR3 sequence: CASSYSSGGTEAFF. The CDR3 coding sequence is TGTGCCAGCAGTTACTCGTCAGGGGGCACTGAAGCTTTCTTT.